This T cell receptor (beta chain) derives from a study of blood T cell repertoires in COVID-19. Original processing methods: Amplification with reference gene primers provided the estimates of nucleated cell counts. Profiled with immunoSEQ multiplex PCR; TCRdb holds only in-frame clones, not every one. For V, J and clone size, that table is used; D and trimming come from the DNA. The sample has around 58,000 clones; 75% to 90% are singletons. The clonotype comes from a human donor in a cohort sampled during active COVID-19. Sequenced material: peripheral blood.

DNA for the CDR3: TGTGCCAGTAAATCAGGCGGGGAGCTGTTTTTT. It specifies CASKSGGELFF. V and J are TRBV19 and TRBJ2-2; no firm D call. Trimming cost V 7 bases and J 7 bases, with 7 bases left between them. This CDR3 is built from 11 residues. Germline CDR1 and CDR2: LNHDA and SQIVND (reference sequence).